The present T cell receptor (beta chain) was sequenced within a study of blood T cell repertoires in COVID-19. Study overall: The origin of the acute and convalescent COVID-19 samples was the United States, Italy and Spain.

The CDR3 runs 14 residues. Germline V lookup: CDR1 SGHAT, CDR2 FQNNGV. V gave up 0 bases and J gave up 4 bases, with 9 bases separating them. The protocol was immunoSEQ multiplex PCR, while the TCRdb copy is restricted to in-frame clones and leaves out a portion. Here the sample spans 180,000 or so clones, 88% being singletons. This receptor was identified in a man aged 18 to 30 with active or convalescent COVID-19. The gene calls are TRBV11-2 and TRBJ1-2; D is undetermined. Sequenced: peripheral blood. CDR3 bases: TGTGCCAGCAGCTTAGACCGAGAGGGCTATGGCTACACCTTC. Its protein is CASSLDREGYGYTF. Drawing the rest from reference TRBV11-2 and TRBJ1-2, the complete variable domain is EAGVAQSPRYKIIEKRQSVAFWCNPISGHATLYWYQQILGQGPKLLIQFQNNGVVDDSQLPKDRFSAERLKGVDSTLKIQPAKLEDSAVYLCASSLDREGYGYTFGSGTRLTVV.